Listed here are 24 T cell receptor beta chains from one sample, sequenced in a study of radiotherapy plus CTLA-4 blockade in lung cancer. The data were produced by immunoSEQ multiplex PCR, yet TCRdb's version contains in-frame clones alone and is incomplete. The data contain tens of thousands of clones, around 83% of them seen just once; the ten biggest clones take up more than 0.65%. The specimen comprised peripheral blood, sampled from a patient treated with radiotherapy plus ipilimumab. All receptors derive from a human donor with non-small cell lung cancer who had stable disease on radiotherapy plus ipilimumab.

V and J are TRBV6-4 and TRBJ2-3; 10 positions agree with TRBD2. CDR1 MRHNA and CDR2 SNTAGT come from the germline V gene. The CDR3 totals 14 residues. Trimming at V came to 5 bases and at J to 3 bases, leaving 2 bases not matched to a gene. The CDR3 spells CASSPSGGTDTQYF. The CDR3, as DNA: TGTGCCAGCAGTCCTAGCGGGGGAACAGATACGCAGTATTTT.

The J gene is TRBJ2-2, the V gene TRBV6-1; D perhaps matches TRBD2 (5 bases). Germline values: CDR1 MNHNS, CDR2 SASEGT. V lost 4 bases, J lost 3 bases, and 9 bases lay in between. The CDR3 spans 14 residues. The CDR3 protein is CASSVTIYTGELFF. The CDR3 coding sequence is TGTGCCAGCAGTGTGACTATATACACCGGGGAGCTGTTTTTT.

This clone was seen only once. J is TRBJ1-1 and V is TRBV5-1, with D maybe TRBD1 (5 bases). Germline V gene sequence: CDR1 SGHRS, CDR2 YFSETQ. The V and J ends lost 1 base and 3 bases respectively, with 10 bases between them. This CDR3 spans 14 amino acids. The CDR3 coding sequence is TGCGCCAGCAGCTTGAAGGGGCTCTACACTGAAGCTTTCTTT. The encoded protein is CASSLKGLYTEAFF.

V gene TRBV27 combines with J gene TRBJ1-2; 9 nucleotides match TRBD1. The CDR3 contains 14 residues. The V and J ends lost 2 bases and 7 bases, in that order; junction bases with no gene match: 5. In germline, CDR1 is MNHEY, CDR2 SMNVEV (reference sequence). The chain's CDR3 is CASSLTGGLGGYTF. The CDR3 DNA is TGTGCCAGCAGTTTAACAGGGGGCTTGGGTGGCTACACCTTC.

This clone has only a few counts. This chain joins TRBV28 and TRBJ2-5; possibly TRBD1 or TRBD2 for D (5 bases each). Germline assignment: CDR1 MDHEN and CDR2 SYDVKM. Trimming pared 5 bases from V and 3 bases from J, leaving 13 bases between. CDR3 length equals 14 residues. This CDR3 is CASSPSGRKETQYF. CDR3 in DNA: TGTGCCAGCAGTCCATCGGGACGGAAAGAGACCCAGTACTTC.

The V call is TRBV11-2, the J call TRBJ1-4; no reliable D call. The V gene lost 5 bases and the J gene lost 0 bases, with 13 bases spanning the gap. Germline assignment: CDR1 SGHAT and CDR2 FQNNGV. The CDR3 contains 16 residues. Here the CDR3 DNA reads TGTGCCAGCAGCCTTCGGGTCCTCGCAACTAATGAAAAACTGTTTTTT. Protein sequence: CASSLRVLATNEKLFF.

This chain joins TRBV19 and TRBJ1-4; D possibly corresponds to TRBD1 (6 bases). V shed 1 base and J shed 8 bases, with 11 bases lying between them. CDR1 and CDR2 (germline): LNHDA, SQIVND (reference sequence). This CDR3 has 14 residues. In nucleotides, the CDR3 is TGTGCCAGTAGTATAGGGGGGCCAGGGGAAAAACTGTTTTTT. Encoded protein: CASSIGGPGEKLFF.

This chain connects TRBV11-1 to TRBJ2-1; D is undetermined. CDR3 length equals 13 residues. CDR1 and CDR2 (germline): SGHAT, FQDESV (reference sequence). V gave up 3 bases and J gave up 3 bases, with 6 bases separating them. CDR3 protein: CASSFSRYNEQFF. The CDR3 nucleotides read TGTGCCAGCAGCTTCAGCCGCTACAATGAGCAGTTCTTC.

This clone was seen a single time. The chain uses TRBV27 and TRBJ2-1, with a possible D match to TRBD2 (6 bases). There are 14 residues in the CDR3. Germline V gene data show CDR1 as MNHEY and CDR2 as SMNVEV (reference sequence). The V and J ends lost 4 bases and 8 bases respectively, with 15 bases between them. CDR3 bases: TGTGCCAGCAGTTCCAGGGCAGGGAGGTATGAGCAGTTCTTC. Its translation is CASSSRAGRYEQFF.

The chain links TRBV6-5 to TRBJ1-5; 8 bases match TRBD1. The junction had 3 bases not matched to a gene; V was cut back by 5 bases and J by 0 bases. This CDR3 region has 15 residues. Looked up from germline, CDR1 is MNHEY and CDR2 is SVGAGI. DNA for the CDR3: TGTGCCAGCAGTATAGACAGGGGTAGCAATCAGCCCCAGCATTTT. This translates into CASSIDRGSNQPQHF.

The chain joins TRBV15 to TRBJ2-7; 7 nucleotides line up with TRBD1. The CDR3 has 15 residues. Germline V gives CDR1 LNHNV, CDR2 YYDKDF (reference sequence). V gave up 4 bases and J gave up 7 bases; unmatched junction bases: 13. The DNA for the CDR3 is TGTGCCACCAGCATCGACAGGGAATCGGCGCGAGAGCAGTACTTC. Protein: CATSIDRESAREQYF.

CDR3 region: CASSGSTTNEKLFF. In DNA, the CDR3 is TGCGCCAGCAGTGGTTCAACAACTAATGAAAAACTGTTTTTT. The chain links TRBV5-1 to TRBJ1-4; D ambiguous. Trimming took 5 bases from V and 0 from J, leaving 8 bases between them. The CDR3 has 14 residues. Per the germline V gene, CDR1 is SGHRS and CDR2 is YFSETQ.

The chain combines TRBV28 with TRBJ2-1; TRBD2 matches at 10 bases. The V gene end was trimmed by 8 bases and the J gene end by 9 bases; junction bases not matched to a gene: 7. This CDR3 has 13 residues. The germline CDR1 and CDR2 sequences are MDHEN and SYDVKM. CDR3 region: CASGTSVFIEQFF. CDR3 nucleotide sequence: TGTGCCAGCGGGACTAGCGTGTTTATTGAGCAGTTCTTC. The full variable domain, in which reference TRBV28 and TRBJ2-1 provide the parts outside the CDR3, is DVKVTQSSRYLVKRTGEKVFLECVQDMDHENMFWYRQDPGLGLRLIYFSYDVKMKEKGDIPEGYSVSREKKERFSLILESASTNQTSMYLCASGTSVFIEQFFGPGTRLTVL.

There are a few counts of this clone. Other DNA sequences in the same sample also yield this CDR3. V is TRBV9 and J is TRBJ1-2, with D possibly being TRBD1 (6 bases). Trimming stripped 0 bases from V and 7 bases from J, with 13 bases between. The CDR3 consists of 14 residues. The germline V gene has CDR1 SGDLS and CDR2 YYNGEE. CDR3 region: CASSVAGGESGYTF. DNA of the CDR3: TGTGCCAGCAGCGTAGCCGGGGGCGAGAGTGGCTACACCTTC.

The V and J genes are TRBV11-2 and TRBJ2-5; no definite D call. The CDR3 extends over 12 amino acids. Deletions cut 5 bases from V and 5 bases from J, with 9 bases between. Germline CDR1 and CDR2: SGHAT and FQNNGV. For the CDR3, the DNA is TGTGCCAGCAGCAAAATCAGGGAGACCCAGTACTTC. It is translated as CASSKIRETQYF.

The rearrangement joins TRBV15 to TRBJ1-6, with TRBD1 matching 7 bases. V dropped 5 bases and J dropped 4; count of bases not matched to a gene: 8. The CDR3 spans 16 residues. The V gene's germline CDR1 is LNHNV and CDR2 YYDKDF (reference sequence). The CDR3 sequence: CATSGQTGLYNSPLHF. The CDR3 DNA sequence: TGTGCCACCAGCGGACAGACAGGGCTATATAATTCACCCCTCCACTTT. Full variable domain (outside the CDR3, taken from reference TRBV15 and TRBJ1-6): DAMVIQNPRYQVTQFGKPVTLSCSQTLNHNVMYWYQQKSSQAPKLLFHYYDKDFNNEADTPDNFQSRRPNTSFCFLDIRSPGLGDTAMYLCATSGQTGLYNSPLHFGNGTRLTVT.

The CDR3 sequence is CASTPAGTGGSDEQYF. In nucleotides, the CDR3 is TGTGCCAGCACCCCGGCCGGGACAGGGGGATCGGACGAGCAGTACTTC. The chain has TRBV28 and TRBJ2-7; 11 bases align to TRBD1. CDR3 length equals 16 residues. V was pared by 7 bases and J by 5 bases, with 13 bases of the junction left unmatched. Germline CDR1 is MDHEN and CDR2 is SYDVKM.

This clone came up a few times. The genes are TRBV7-2 and TRBJ1-2, with D tentatively TRBD1 (6 bases). V lost 4 bases and J lost 8, with 20 bases in between. The CDR3 spans 15 residues. CDR1 and CDR2 (germline): SGHTA, FQGNSA. The CDR3 protein is CASSSGVRGASGYTF. The CDR3 bases are TGTGCCAGCAGCTCTGGTGTCAGGGGTGCGTCCGGCTACACCTTC.

The chain employs TRBV5-1 and TRBJ2-2; 7 bases agree with TRBD1. The germline V gene encodes CDR1 SGHRS and CDR2 YFSETQ. The CDR3 consists of 16 residues. The V gene end was trimmed by 4 bases and the J gene end by 4 bases; junction bases not matched to a gene: 10. CDR3 loop: CASSIQGDVVTGELFF. The CDR3 nucleotides read TGCGCCAGCAGCATTCAGGGGGATGTGGTCACCGGGGAGCTGTTTTTT.

This clone has only a few counts. CDR3 coding DNA: TGTGCCAGCTCCAAAGACAGGACGGATTCACCCCTCCACTTT. Translation gives CASSKDRTDSPLHF. The chain is built from TRBV18 and TRBJ1-6, with D possibly being TRBD1 (6 bases). The length of the CDR3 is 14 residues. Germline V gene lookup returns CDR1 KGHSH and CDR2 LQKENI. Trimming pared 6 bases from V and 8 bases from J, leaving 14 bases between.

This chain links TRBV6-6 with TRBJ2-1, with 13 bases that match TRBD2. Germline trimming cut 7 bases from V and 7 bases from J; bases unmatched to any gene: 7. The CDR3 totals 15 residues. Per the germline V gene, CDR1 is MNHNY and CDR2 is SVGAGI (reference sequence). The CDR3 is CASNPGLAGVNEQFF. The CDR3 region has the DNA TGTGCCAGCAATCCCGGACTAGCGGGAGTAAATGAGCAGTTCTTC.

CDR3 protein: CASSAGTGRYEQYF. The CDR3 DNA reads TGCGCCAGCAGCGCGGGGACAGGGCGATACGAGCAGTACTTC. The chain has TRBV5-1 and TRBJ2-7, with TRBD1 identical over 9 bases. Germline V gives CDR1 SGHRS, CDR2 YFSETQ. After removal of 4 bases from V and 4 bases from J, the junction contained 6 bases not matched to a gene. The CDR3 covers 14 residues.

The chain couples TRBV27 to TRBJ2-5; the D is unclear. CDR3 length equals 13 residues. The V gene's germline CDR1 is MNHEY and CDR2 SMNVEV (reference sequence). V dropped 2 bases and J dropped 3 bases, with 7 bases sitting between them. Here the CDR3 reads CASSLRPEETQYF. As DNA, the CDR3 is TGTGCCAGCAGTTTAAGACCCGAAGAGACCCAGTACTTC.

V usage is TRBV28 and J usage is TRBJ2-5; 7 positions match TRBD2. From germline, CDR1 is MDHEN and CDR2 SYDVKM. J gave up 0 bases and V 4 bases, and 2 bases lay outside the gene matches. CDR3 size: 14 residues. The CDR3 DNA sequence: TGTGCCAGCAGTTACGGGGGGTACCAAGAGACCCAGTACTTC. Translating it yields CASSYGGYQETQYF. The full variable domain, rest sourced from reference TRBV28 and TRBJ2-5, is DVKVTQSSRYLVKRTGEKVFLECVQDMDHENMFWYRQDPGLGLRLIYFSYDVKMKEKGDIPEGYSVSREKKERFSLILESASTNQTSMYLCASSYGGYQETQYFGPGTRLLVL.